The 20 T cell receptor beta chains below come from one sample, sequenced in a study of cytomegalovirus exposure and HLA in healthy donors. The PCR used 60 Vbeta and 13 Jbeta primers. Repertoires were generated with immunoSEQ multiplex PCR, while TCRdb's copy carries only in-frame clones and drops some. The table shows approximately 110,000 clones, with roughly three quarters occurring only once. Sequenced sample: PBMCs. Source of these receptors: a man aged 25 to 45 in good health and CMV-seronegative.

CDR3 protein: CAWSYSRSAQGGRVSYYEQYF. The CDR3 nucleotides read TGTGCCTGGAGCTACTCTCGATCGGCACAGGGTGGGAGGGTCTCCTACTACGAGCAGTACTTC. The rearrangement joins TRBV30 to TRBJ2-7, with TRBD2 as a possible D gene (7 bases). The CDR3 is made up of 21 amino acids. Germline V gene sequence: CDR1 GTSNPN, CDR2 SVGIG (reference sequence). With 3 bases removed from V and 3 bases from J, the gap between germline ends came to 36 bases. Based on the CDR3 plus reference TRBV30 and TRBJ2-7, the full variable domain is SQTIHQWPATLVQPVGSPLSLECTVEGTSNPNLYWYRQAAGRGLQLLFYSVGIGQISSEVPQNLSASRPQDRQFILSSKKLLLSDSGFYLCAWSYSRSAQGGRVSYYEQYFGPGTRLTVT.

The chain employs TRBV5-1 and TRBJ2-7; D call uncertain. Trimming removed 2 bases at V and 2 bases at J, with 8 bases between. CDR1 and CDR2 (germline): SGHRS, YFSETQ. The CDR3 runs to 13 residues. The CDR3 protein is CASSFSVAYEQYF. CDR3 nucleotide sequence: TGCGCCAGCAGCTTCAGCGTTGCCTACGAGCAGTACTTC.

The table lists this clone with a count of one. The chain uses TRBV7-2 and TRBJ2-5, with 7 bases identical to TRBD1. Germline V gene sequence: CDR1 SGHTA, CDR2 FQGNSA. V trimming: 3 bases; J trimming: 5 bases; junction bases outside the gene matches: 9. The CDR3 runs 15 residues. The CDR3 nucleotides read TGTGCCAGCAGCTTCGGAACAGGGGAGTTCGAGACCCAGTACTTC. Translation: CASSFGTGEFETQYF.

This clone has more than one count but fewer than ten. The gene calls are TRBV29-1 and TRBJ2-3; 9 bases are shared with TRBD2. This CDR3 spans 15 amino acids. The trim removed 7 bases at V and 0 bases at J, leaving 8 bases unmatched. Germline V gives CDR1 SQVTM, CDR2 ANQGSEA. The DNA for the CDR3 is TGCAGCGGACTCGGGACTAGCACTAGCACAGATACGCAGTATTTT. Amino acids: CSGLGTSTSTDTQYF.

The count of this clone is one. The V call is TRBV14, the J call TRBJ2-1, with 12 positions matching TRBD2. Germline trimming cut 10 bases from V and 6 bases from J; bases unmatched to any gene: 10. The CDR3 is made up of 15 amino acids. CDR1 and CDR2 from the germline V gene are SGHDN and FVKESK. The CDR3 reads CATGSSSGRGNEQFF. CDR3 DNA sequence: TGTGCCACGGGTTCGTCTAGCGGGAGGGGCAATGAGCAGTTCTTC. The complete variable domain, with remaining parts taken from reference TRBV14 and TRBJ2-1, reads EAGVTQFPSHSVIEKGQTVTLRCDPISGHDNLYWYRRVMGKEIKFLLHFVKESKQDESGMPNNRFLAERTGGTYSTLKVQPAELEDSGVYFCATGSSSGRGNEQFFGPGTRLTVL.

The chain links TRBV4-3 to TRBJ2-1; TRBD2 aligns across 8 bases. Germline CDR1 reads LGHNA; CDR2 reads YSLEER. V lost 1 base and J lost 2; bases outside the gene matches: 19. This CDR3 contains 21 residues. The CDR3 loop is CASSQGHSKQPGLVAYNEQFF. The CDR3, as DNA: TGCGCCAGCAGCCAAGGCCACTCTAAACAGCCGGGACTAGTAGCCTACAATGAGCAGTTCTTC.

This clone appeared a single time. V usage is TRBV11-3 and J usage is TRBJ2-2, with TRBD2 as a possible D gene (6 bases). CDR3 length equals 14 residues. Per the germline V gene, CDR1 is SGHNT and CDR2 is YENEEA. The V end lost 8 bases, the J end lost 5 bases, and 15 bases lay between the germline ends. CDR3 region: CASRAGGITGELFF. The DNA of the CDR3 is TGTGCCAGCCGCGCTGGGGGGATAACCGGGGAGCTGTTTTTT.

This clone was detected only a few times. The rearrangement joins TRBV11-1 to TRBJ2-3, with 7 bases fitting TRBD2. Looked up from germline, CDR1 is SGHAT and CDR2 is FQDESV (reference sequence). V lost 3 bases to trimming and J lost 1 base; unmatched junction nucleotides: 10. The CDR3 runs 17 residues. CDR3: CASSLLGGTTRTDTQYF. Written as DNA, the CDR3 is TGTGCCAGCAGCTTGTTGGGAGGGACTACCCGCACAGATACGCAGTATTTT. The full variable domain, completed using reference TRBV11-1 and TRBJ2-3, is EAEVAQSPRYKITEKSQAVAFWCDPISGHATLYWYRQILGQGPELLVQFQDESVVDDSQLPKDRFSAERLKGVDSTLKIQPAELGDSAMYLCASSLLGGTTRTDTQYFGPGTRLTVL.

Only one count was recorded for this clone. This chain uses TRBV7-9 with TRBJ2-3; tentatively, D is TRBD1 (6 bases). The CDR3 is made up of 13 amino acids. Germline-derived CDR1 and CDR2 are SEHNR and FQNEAQ (reference sequence). V gave up 5 bases and J gave up 6 bases, with 12 bases separating them. CDR3 nucleotides: TGTGCCAGCAGCACCCGGACAGAGGATACGCAGTATTTT. Translation: CASSTRTEDTQYF. Variable domain in full (rest from reference TRBV7-9 and TRBJ2-3): DTGVSQNPRHKITKRGQNVTFRCDPISEHNRLYWYRQTLGQGPEFLTYFQNEAQLEKSRLLSDRFSAERPKGSFSTLEIQRTEQGDSAMYLCASSTRTEDTQYFGPGTRLTVL.

Points on this clone: The sample holds other DNA sequences that translate to the same CDR3. This CDR3 reads CASSTGTSGYNEQFF. The DNA for the CDR3 is TGTGCCAGTAGTACTGGGACTAGCGGCTACAATGAGCAGTTCTTC. The chain combines TRBV19 with TRBJ2-1; 11 bases map to TRBD2. CDR3 size: 15 residues. After removal of 4 bases from V and 3 bases from J, the junction contained 2 bases not matched to a gene. The germline V gene encodes CDR1 LNHDA and CDR2 SQIVND (reference sequence).

This chain connects TRBV6-6 to TRBJ2-1; a weak D match, TRBD1 (6 bases). This CDR3 comprises 16 residues. Per germline, CDR1 MNHNY and CDR2 SVGAGI (reference sequence). V lost 2 bases to trimming and J lost 2 bases, with 13 bases between them. The CDR3 sequence: CASSYPSGTPYNEQFF. In nucleotides, the CDR3 is TGTGCCAGCAGTTACCCGTCTGGGACACCCTACAATGAGCAGTTCTTC.

The V call is TRBV28, the J call TRBJ2-7, with 8 bases aligning to TRBD1. The CDR3 spans 15 residues. J gave up 2 bases and V 6 bases, and 9 bases lay outside the gene matches. Germline loops: CDR1 MDHEN, CDR2 SYDVKM. The CDR3 here is CASSPDRGITYEQYF. CDR3 bases: TGTGCCAGCAGCCCTGACAGGGGAATTACCTACGAGCAGTACTTC. The full variable domain, its missing parts supplied by reference TRBV28 and TRBJ2-7, is DVKVTQSSRYLVKRTGEKVFLECVQDMDHENMFWYRQDPGLGLRLIYFSYDVKMKEKGDIPEGYSVSREKKERFSLILESASTNQTSMYLCASSPDRGITYEQYFGPGTRLTVT.

The rearrangement links TRBV6-6 to TRBJ1-1, with D perhaps TRBD1 (6 bases). Trimming took 0 bases from V and 7 from J, leaving 15 bases between them. This CDR3 has 15 residues. CDR1 is MNHNY and CDR2 is SVGAGI in the germline V gene (reference sequence). The CDR3 here is CASSYSGRGFHEAFF. CDR3 nucleotides: TGTGCCAGCAGTTACTCAGGCAGGGGTTTTCATGAAGCTTTCTTT.

Remarks on this clone: The junction and the germline gene differ at one end; a read error may be behind it. V is TRBV27 and J is TRBJ2-7, with a possible D match to TRBD2 (5 bases). The CDR3 extends over 14 amino acids. Looked up from germline, CDR1 is MNHEY and CDR2 is SMNVEV (reference sequence). This CDR3 reads CANSSGGSRYEQYF. DNA for the CDR3: TGTGCCAACAGTTCAGGTGGGAGTAGGTACGAGCAGTACTTC.

This clone appeared a few times. The chain uses TRBV14 and TRBJ1-2; no reliable D call. Germline CDR1 and CDR2: SGHDN and FVKESK. The CDR3 is 12 amino acids. The V gene lost 2 bases and the J gene lost 4 bases, with 5 bases spanning the gap. In DNA, the CDR3 is TGTGCCAGCAGCCAAATCGGCTATGGCTACACCTTC. It encodes CASSQIGYGYTF.

The V gene is TRBV27, the J gene TRBJ1-6, with D possibly matching TRBD1 (5 bases). The CDR3 has 15 residues. V lost 5 bases to trimming and J lost 6 bases, with 14 bases between them. The germline V gene has CDR1 MNHEY and CDR2 SMNVEV (reference sequence). The CDR3, as DNA: TGTGCCAGCAGTCGGGGGATCAGCGGTAATTCACCCCTCCACTTT. Translation: CASSRGISGNSPLHF.

The genes are TRBV9 and TRBJ2-1, with D possibly being TRBD2 (6 bases). CDR1 SGDLS and CDR2 YYNGEE come from the germline V gene. The germline V and J ends were trimmed by 0 bases and 7 bases, with 17 bases remaining between them. CDR3 length: 16 residues. This chain's CDR3 is CASSVDRWEVRNEQFF. CDR3 bases: TGTGCCAGCAGCGTAGATCGGTGGGAGGTGCGAAATGAGCAGTTCTTC. Drawing the rest from reference TRBV9 and TRBJ2-1, the complete variable domain is DSGVTQTPKHLITATGQRVTLRCSPRSGDLSVYWYQQSLDQGLQFLIQYYNGEERAKGNILERFSAQQFPDLHSELNLSSLELGDSALYFCASSVDRWEVRNEQFFGPGTRLTVL.

The sample holds a few counts of this clone. This chain links TRBV20-1 with TRBJ1-1; possibly TRBD1 for D (6 bases). Trimming removed 5 bases from V and 10 bases from J, with 14 bases in between. Germline loops: CDR1 DFQATT, CDR2 SNEGSKA (reference sequence). The CDR3 loop spans 11 amino acids. CDR3 residues: CSARREGGAFF. The CDR3 DNA reads as TGCAGTGCTCGCAGGGAAGGGGGAGCTTTCTTT.

J is TRBJ1-2 and V is TRBV28; D is possibly TRBD1 (5 bases). Per the germline V gene, CDR1 is MDHEN and CDR2 is SYDVKM. V was shortened by 3 bases and J by 5 bases, with 10 bases between the two germline ends. There are 13 residues in the CDR3. CDR3 protein: CASSFLRDYGYTF. DNA of the CDR3: TGTGCCAGCAGTTTCCTCAGGGATTATGGCTACACCTTC.

The gene calls are TRBV6-5 and TRBJ1-1, with a weak D call TRBD1 (5 bases). Germline assignment: CDR1 MNHEY and CDR2 SVGAGI. The CDR3 runs 15 residues. V gave up 7 bases and J gave up 5 bases, with 20 bases separating them. Written as DNA, the CDR3 is TGTGCCAGCACCCGCAGGCGTGGGGGGTGGACTGAAGCTTTCTTT. Translating it yields CASTRRRGGWTEAFF.